One and the same sample provided the 9 T cell receptor beta chains below, sequenced in a study of human T cells and chemical hapten exposure. Via MiXCR, TCRdb re-called the RACE reads, giving one row per CDR3 protein. The table has tens of thousands of distinct CDR3 sequences, roughly 13% seen once. Described time point: patch test 3, about 24 weeks after DPC sensitization. Regarding treatment: therapeutic diphenylcyclopropenone sensitization with weekly scalp DPC. The sample was whole blood, taken in connection with sensitization to the hapten diphenylcyclopropenone (DPC). These receptors all come from a woman aged 45-59 years with alopecia areata. Some clones in this sample may be carry-over from other donors' samples.

The chain uses TRBV29-1 and TRBJ2-2, with 7 nucleotides matching TRBD2. The trim removed 0 bases at V and 0 bases at J, leaving 1 base unmatched. Germline V CDR1 and CDR2: SQVTM, ANQGSEA. The CDR3 length is 15 residues. Here the CDR3 DNA reads TGCAGCGTTGAAGAGGGACTACCGAACACCGGGGAGCTGTTTTTT. It is translated as CSVEEGLPNTGELFF.

This clonotype was detected only a few times. This rearrangement joins TRBV18 to TRBJ1-1; D remains unclear. CDR3 length equals 15 residues. The ends were cut back, 2 bases at V and 6 bases at J, with 16 bases in the middle. Germline CDR1 reads KGHSH; CDR2 reads LQKENI. CDR3 sequence reads: CASSPSSLQLSEAFF. CDR3 in DNA: TGTGCCAGCTCACCAAGTAGTCTACAGTTGTCTGAAGCTTTCTTT. Full variable domain (outside the CDR3, taken from reference TRBV18 and TRBJ1-1): NAGVMQNPRHLVRRRGQEARLRCSPMKGHSHVYWYRQLPEEGLKFMVYLQKENIIDESGMPKERFSAEFPKEGPSILRIQQVVRGDSAAYFCASSPSSLQLSEAFFGQGTRLTVV.

This clonotype was recorded a few times. This chain joins TRBV7-3 and TRBJ2-5; D uncertain. The germline CDR1 and CDR2 sequences are SGHTA and FQGTGA. CDR3 length: 13 residues. Trimming took 5 bases from V and 5 from J, leaving 12 bases between them. CDR3: CASSPILGETQYF. CDR3 sequence (DNA): TGTGCCAGCAGCCCGATTTTGGGGGAGACCCAGTACTTC.

This clonotype was observed many times. The J gene is TRBJ2-1, the V gene TRBV7-2; TRBD1 matches 9 bases. The CDR3 totals 15 residues. Germline V gene sequence: CDR1 SGHTA, CDR2 FQGNSA. Trimming took 2 bases from V and 7 from J; bases not matched to a gene: 6. The CDR3 is CASSLFGQGRNEQFF. CDR3 in DNA: TGTGCCAGCAGCTTATTCGGACAGGGGCGAAATGAGCAGTTCTTC.

This clonotype was seen a handful of times. J is TRBJ2-1 and V is TRBV5-4, with 12 positions matching TRBD2. Looked up from germline, CDR1 is SGHNT and CDR2 is YYREEE (reference sequence). CDR3 length: 16 amino acids. The V segment lost 4 bases and the J segment 1 base; nucleotides outside the gene matches: 3. This CDR3 is CASSRGTSGSYNEQFF. As DNA, the CDR3 is TGTGCCAGCAGCCGAGGGACTAGCGGGTCCTACAATGAGCAGTTCTTC.

There are a few counts of this clonotype. The chain has TRBV12-3 or TRBV12-4 and TRBJ2-1; a weak D match, TRBD1 (5 bases). V was clipped by 8 bases and J by 6 bases, with 11 bases between them. The CDR3 consists of 12 residues. This CDR3 reads CASAGLGNEQFF. DNA of the CDR3: TGTGCCAGCGCAGGGCTGGGCAATGAGCAGTTCTTC.

This clonotype was detected a few times. V and J are TRBV23-1 and TRBJ1-5, with D tentatively TRBD1 (5 bases). TRBV23-1 is reported as an ORF; its role is uncertain. This CDR3 has 17 residues. V gave up 4 bases and J gave up 0 bases, with 16 bases separating them. CDR3 region: CASSPTGTAHSNQPQHF. In nucleotides, the CDR3 is TGCGCCAGCAGTCCCACCGGGACGGCTCATAGCAATCAGCCCCAGCATTTT.

The chain couples TRBV29-1 to TRBJ2-3; no definite D call. V lost 2 bases and J 6 bases, leaving 9 bases between the germline ends. CDR3 length equals 12 residues. Germline V CDR1 and CDR2: SQVTM, ANQGSEA. DNA of the CDR3: TGCAGCGTTGAAACGGCCCGGGATACGCAGTATTTT. This encodes CSVETARDTQYF.

This clonotype was detected many times. The V call is TRBV12-3 or TRBV12-4, the J call TRBJ2-7; 10 positions match TRBD2. V lost 6 bases to trimming and J lost 4 bases; unmatched junction nucleotides: 6. The CDR3 contains 14 residues. This CDR3 is CASSRLAGQYEQYF. CDR3 bases: TGTGCCAGCAGCAGACTAGCGGGCCAGTACGAGCAGTACTTC.